The 30 T cell receptor beta chains below come from one sample, sequenced in a study of T cell responses to AZD1222 COVID-19 vaccine. The protocol was immunoSEQ multiplex PCR, while the TCRdb copy is restricted to in-frame clones and leaves out a portion. The profile shows hundreds of thousands of clones, roughly 93% of them singletons. The sample was peripheral blood, taken 28 days after the second AZD1222 dose. The receptors were sampled from an adult who received the AZD1222 COVID-19 vaccine.

The chain combines TRBV2 with TRBJ1-4; D is perhaps TRBD1 (5 bases). CDR1 is SNHLY, CDR2 FYNNEI, per germline. This CDR3 contains 14 residues. V lost 6 bases and J lost 0, with 8 bases in between. CDR3 sequence: CASRVGPTNEKLFF. The CDR3 DNA sequence: TGTGCCAGCAGGGTGGGGCCAACTAATGAAAAACTGTTTTTT.

The V and J genes are TRBV19 and TRBJ2-3; D is perhaps TRBD1 (6 bases). The CDR3 has 13 residues. V lost 7 bases and J lost 3, with 11 bases in between. Per germline, CDR1 LNHDA and CDR2 SQIVND (reference sequence). CDR3 DNA sequence: TGTGCCAGTAACGGCAGGGGAACAGATACGCAGTATTTT. It codes for CASNGRGTDTQYF.

The V call is TRBV2, the J call TRBJ1-4; TRBD1 matches 7 bases. The CDR3 consists of 14 residues. J lost 5 bases, V lost 5 bases, and 5 bases had no gene match. Germline-derived CDR1 and CDR2 are SNHLY and FYNNEI. CDR3 DNA: TGTGCCAGCAGTCAGAAAGGGGGCAATGAAAAACTGTTTTTT. This encodes CASSQKGGNEKLFF.

The chain is built from TRBV5-4 and TRBJ2-7; D might be TRBD1 (7 bases). The CDR3 length is 14 residues. Per the germline V gene, CDR1 is SGHNT and CDR2 is YYREEE (reference sequence). V was clipped by 7 bases and J by 7 bases, with 21 bases between them. The DNA for the CDR3 is TGTGCCAGCGAGTTAGGGGGCATACGGGGGGAGCAGTACTTC. It is translated as CASELGGIRGEQYF.

The V gene is TRBV19, the J gene TRBJ2-2; D call uncertain. Per germline, CDR1 LNHDA and CDR2 SQIVND (reference sequence). The CDR3 covers 13 residues. V was clipped by 3 bases and J by 4 bases, with 6 bases between them. CDR3 protein: CASSMWTTGELFF. In DNA, the CDR3 is TGTGCCAGTAGTATGTGGACCACCGGGGAGCTGTTTTTT.

The gene calls are TRBV7-9 and TRBJ2-7, with unresolved D. CDR1 is SEHNR and CDR2 is FQNEAQ in the germline V gene (reference sequence). This CDR3 is built from 14 residues. Trimming took 2 bases from V and 5 from J, leaving 13 bases between them. In DNA, the CDR3 is TGTGCCAGCAGCTTAAAAAGCAGGTCAAACGAGCAGTACTTC. This translates into CASSLKSRSNEQYF.

The V gene is TRBV18, the J gene TRBJ1-1; D may be TRBD1 (5 bases). Germline CDR1 reads KGHSH; CDR2 reads LQKENI. The CDR3 loop spans 15 amino acids. Deletions cut 6 bases from V and 0 bases from J, with 14 bases between. The CDR3 DNA follows: TGTGCCAGCTCGCCAGAGACAGCTATGAACACTGAAGCTTTCTTT. It codes for CASSPETAMNTEAFF.

This clone was recorded only once. The V call is TRBV6-5, the J call TRBJ1-5; possibly TRBD1 for D (6 bases). With 5 bases removed from V and 2 bases from J, the gap between germline ends came to 10 bases. This CDR3 comprises 14 residues. Germline V gene sequence: CDR1 MNHEY, CDR2 SVGAGI. CDR3: CASSKQGGNQPQHF. The CDR3, as DNA: TGTGCCAGCAGTAAACAGGGCGGCAATCAGCCCCAGCATTTT.

The rearrangement joins TRBV24-1 to TRBJ2-7, with 8 bases aligning to TRBD1. J gave up 3 bases and V 2 bases, and 5 bases lay outside the gene matches. Germline values: CDR1 KGHDR, CDR2 SFDVKD. There are 15 residues in the CDR3. The CDR3 DNA follows: TGTGCCACCAGTGATTCCGGACAGGGAAACTACGAGCAGTACTTC. This encodes CATSDSGQGNYEQYF.

This clone has just a few counts. This chain uses TRBV10-2 with TRBJ1-2; no definite D call. Germline V CDR1 and CDR2: WSHSY, SAAADI. V shed 4 bases and J shed 4 bases, with 13 bases lying between them. The CDR3 runs to 14 residues. CDR3 region: CASSVAARPYGYTF. As DNA, the CDR3 is TGCGCCAGCAGTGTGGCAGCCCGCCCCTATGGCTACACCTTC.

The chain uses TRBV7-8 and TRBJ2-3; D tentatively fits TRBD1 or TRBD2 (5 bases each). Per germline, CDR1 SGHVS and CDR2 FQNEAQ. V was clipped by 5 bases and J by 6 bases, with 18 bases between them. This CDR3 is built from 15 residues. The CDR3 here is CASSRLMGVGDTQYF. The CDR3 nucleotides read TGTGCCAGCAGCCGACTAATGGGGGTCGGGGATACGCAGTATTTT.

J is TRBJ1-4 and V is TRBV19; D not certain. The CDR3 has 14 residues. V shed 2 bases and J shed 4 bases, with 8 bases lying between them. The germline CDR1 and CDR2 sequences are LNHDA and SQIVND (reference sequence). This chain's CDR3 is CASSISVHNEKLFF. CDR3 nucleotide sequence: TGTGCCAGTAGTATATCGGTTCATAATGAAAAACTGTTTTTT.

This chain joins TRBV9 and TRBJ1-3; 9 positions match TRBD1. The CDR3 extends over 15 amino acids. V was clipped by 3 bases and J by 6 bases; unmatched bases: 7. Germline V lookup: CDR1 SGDLS, CDR2 YYNGEE. The chain's CDR3 is CASSAPGQGLNTIYF. CDR3 bases: TGTGCCAGCAGCGCCCCGGGACAGGGTTTAAACACCATATATTTT. The full variable domain, with the rest looked up from reference TRBV9 and TRBJ1-3, is DSGVTQTPKHLITATGQRVTLRCSPRSGDLSVYWYQQSLDQGLQFLIQYYNGEERAKGNILERFSAQQFPDLHSELNLSSLELGDSALYFCASSAPGQGLNTIYFGEGSWLTVV.

The chain carries TRBV5-5 and TRBJ1-4, with D tentatively TRBD1 (5 bases). CDR3 size: 16 residues. The germline CDR1 and CDR2 sequences are SGHKS and YYEKEE (reference sequence). Between the trimmed V and J ends, which lost 0 bases and 4 bases, there was a span of 13 bases. The CDR3 reads CASSLEYGAFNEKLFF. CDR3 DNA sequence: TGTGCCAGCAGCTTGGAGTATGGGGCCTTTAATGAAAAACTGTTTTTT.

The chain has TRBV11-2 and TRBJ2-7, with 7 bases fitting TRBD2. The CDR3 runs 13 residues. Germline V gene sequence: CDR1 SGHAT, CDR2 FQNNGV. J gave up 2 bases and V 5 bases, and 3 bases lay outside the gene matches. The CDR3 DNA sequence: TGTGCCAGCAGCCTCGGGACTACCTACGAGCAGTACTTC. It is translated as CASSLGTTYEQYF.

The chain links TRBV10-2 to TRBJ2-7, with 11 bases identical to TRBD2. J lost 4 bases, V lost 8 bases, and 7 bases had no gene match. The germline gives CDR1 WSHSY, CDR2 SAAADI. This CDR3 is built from 14 residues. The CDR3 nucleotides read TGCGCCAGCGGGGGAACTAGCGGGGGTTACGAGCAGTACTTC. Encoded protein: CASGGTSGGYEQYF.

The chain recombines TRBV28 with TRBJ2-2; 9 nucleotides match TRBD1. CDR3 length equals 14 residues. V shed 11 bases and J 5 bases; nucleotides not matched to a gene: 9. Germline assignment: CDR1 MDHEN and CDR2 SYDVKM. CDR3 amino acids: CAEGQTGGTGELFF. The CDR3 DNA sequence: TGTGCCGAAGGCCAGACAGGGGGAACCGGGGAGCTGTTTTTT.

The rearrangement uses TRBV5-4 and TRBJ2-7; TRBD1 aligns across 9 bases. This CDR3 comprises 14 residues. In germline, CDR1 is SGHNT, CDR2 YYREEE (reference sequence). Trimming took 3 bases from V and 2 from J; bases not matched to a gene: 3. The CDR3 nucleotides read TGTGCCAGCAGCTCGGACAGGGGCCCCTACGAGCAGTACTTC. As protein: CASSSDRGPYEQYF.

The chain couples TRBV19 to TRBJ1-2; 10 nucleotides match TRBD1. The germline V gene encodes CDR1 LNHDA and CDR2 SQIVND (reference sequence). The length of the CDR3 is 13 residues. V lost 7 bases and J lost 6; bases outside the gene matches: 5. The chain's CDR3 is CASIPDRGHGYTF. The CDR3 coding sequence is TGTGCCAGTATACCCGACAGGGGGCATGGCTACACCTTC.

V and J are TRBV5-8 and TRBJ1-5; D ambiguous. CDR1 is SGHTS, CDR2 YDEGEE, per germline. The V gene lost 4 bases and the J gene lost 2 bases, with 10 bases spanning the gap. The CDR3 loop spans 14 amino acids. The chain's CDR3 is CASSRGSGNQPQHF. The CDR3 region has the DNA TGTGCCAGCAGCCGAGGTTCTGGCAATCAGCCCCAGCATTTT.

CDR3 residues: CASSPSSGSRYEQYF. CDR3 DNA: TGTGCCAGCTCTCCCTCCTCGGGTTCCCGCTACGAGCAGTACTTC. V is TRBV18 and J is TRBJ2-7; no clear D. Trimming left V 6 bases short and J 3 bases short, with 18 bases between. CDR3 length: 15 amino acids. Germline V gene sequence: CDR1 KGHSH, CDR2 LQKENI.

This clone was picked up one time. The V and J genes are TRBV2 and TRBJ2-2, with D perhaps TRBD2 (6 bases). The V end lost 3 bases, the J end lost 7 bases, and 9 bases lay between the germline ends. The CDR3 consists of 13 residues. The germline gives CDR1 SNHLY, CDR2 FYNNEI. Written as DNA, the CDR3 is TGTGCCAGCAGTGACTGGGAGGTCGGGGAGCTGTTTTTT. Protein product: CASSDWEVGELFF.

The chain joins TRBV19 to TRBJ1-1; D remains ambiguous. V was cut by 0 bases and J by 4 bases, with 6 bases left in between. Per germline, CDR1 LNHDA and CDR2 SQIVND (reference sequence). The CDR3 length is 13 residues. This CDR3 is CASSIDMGTEAFF. CDR3 DNA: TGTGCCAGTAGTATAGATATGGGCACTGAAGCTTTCTTT.

The rearrangement uses TRBV5-1 and TRBJ2-2, with a tentative D call TRBD1 (6 bases). The CDR3 runs 15 residues. V lost 2 bases to trimming and J lost 4 bases, with 12 bases between them. The germline gives CDR1 SGHRS, CDR2 YFSETQ. This CDR3 is CASSLTPRGTGELFF. The CDR3 region has the DNA TGCGCCAGCAGCTTAACCCCCAGGGGCACCGGGGAGCTGTTTTTT.

The V gene is TRBV18, the J gene TRBJ2-6; unclear D gene. The V gene lost 0 bases and the J gene lost 13 bases, with 13 bases spanning the gap. The CDR3 length is 14 residues. Per the germline V gene, CDR1 is KGHSH and CDR2 is LQKENI. In DNA form, the CDR3 reads TGTGCCAGCTCACCACCTTTACAGCGAGAGGTCCTGACTTTC. It specifies CASSPPLQREVLTF.

This clone showed up just a few times. This chain links TRBV5-6 with TRBJ1-2; no firm D call. Deletions cut 4 bases from V and 6 bases from J, with 19 bases between. CDR1 is SGHDT and CDR2 is YYEEEE in the germline V gene. The CDR3 has 15 residues. CDR3 amino acids: CASSRQRAEADGYTF. CDR3 coding DNA: TGTGCCAGCAGCCGTCAGCGAGCCGAGGCAGATGGCTACACCTTC. The whole variable domain, filled in from reference TRBV5-6 and TRBJ1-2, reads DAGVTQSPTHLIKTRGQQVTLRCSPKSGHDTVSWYQQALGQGPQFIFQYYEEEERQRGNFPDRFSGHQFPNYSSELNVNALLLGDSALYLCASSRQRAEADGYTFGSGTRLTVV.

The rearrangement uses TRBV5-4 and TRBJ2-7, with 11 positions matching TRBD1. Per the germline V gene, CDR1 is SGHNT and CDR2 is YYREEE (reference sequence). With V trimmed by 5 bases and J by 5 bases, 9 bases remained unmatched. CDR3 size: 15 residues. The CDR3, as DNA: TGTGCCAGCAGATCTACCGGGACAGGGGGGAACGAGCAGTACTTC. Protein product: CASRSTGTGGNEQYF.

The chain carries TRBV4-1 and TRBJ2-7, with 9 bases lining up with TRBD1. The V segment lost 3 bases and the J segment 4 bases; nucleotides outside the gene matches: 10. Germline CDR1 and CDR2: MGHRA and YSYEKL. The CDR3 runs 16 residues. The CDR3 here is CASSHSPGQGMYEQYF. Written as DNA, the CDR3 is TGCGCCAGCAGCCACTCTCCGGGACAGGGTATGTACGAGCAGTACTTC.

The V gene is TRBV11-2, the J gene TRBJ2-2; unclear D gene. Germline loops: CDR1 SGHAT, CDR2 FQNNGV. Deletions cut 0 bases from V and 0 bases from J, with 5 bases between. The CDR3 has 15 amino acids. DNA for the CDR3: TGTGCCAGCAGCTTAGAGCGGACGAACACCGGGGAGCTGTTTTTT. It encodes CASSLERTNTGELFF.

The chain couples TRBV3-1 (or the pseudogene TRBV3-2) to TRBJ2-1; 7 bases align to TRBD2. V was clipped by 4 bases and J by 9 bases; unmatched bases: 9. This CDR3 comprises 14 residues. Germline lookup yields CDR1 LGHDT and CDR2 YNNKEL (reference sequence). CDR3: CASSPLGGRSEQFF. The CDR3 DNA reads as TGTGCCAGCAGCCCCTTGGGCGGGAGAAGTGAGCAGTTCTTC.